Given below is one T cell receptor beta chain in context. Its specificity is not known. CDR3 length equals 16 residues. Germline V gene data show CDR1 as LNHNV and CDR2 as YYDKDF (reference sequence). The V and J ends lost 0 bases and 4 bases respectively, with 14 bases between them. The data stem from a study of regulatory and conventional T cells in RAG deficiency. Conventional CD4+ T cells were sorted from blood as CD25-low CD127-high cells. Profiled with immunoSEQ multiplex PCR; TCRdb holds only in-frame clones, not every one. The data show 30,000 to 40,000 clones, 76% seen once. The study, taken as a whole, reports: RAG-deficient patients showed markedly lower Shannon entropy and higher Simpson indices than control T-cell subsets. Other subsets showed approximately 10-fold reductions, but Treg unique TCR beta sequences fell roughly 100-fold in these patients. Shorter CDR3s in all patient subsets; >75% Treg-Tconv overlap in Omenn.

These data were likewise used in another study, on regulatory T cells. As reported in that work: The PCR used 52 TRBV and 13 TRBJ primers.

V gene TRBV15 combines with J gene TRBJ2-3; tentative D call: TRBD1 (6 bases). This sequence originates from a human donor in good health. Material: CD4+ effector T cells sorted from blood. CDR3 amino acids: CATSRDRRGGADTQYF. For the CDR3, the DNA is TGTGCCACCAGCAGAGATCGGAGAGGGGGAGCAGATACGCAGTATTTT. Supplemented by reference TRBV15 and TRBJ2-3, the full variable domain reads DAMVIQNPRYQVTQFGKPVTLSCSQTLNHNVMYWYQQKSSQAPKLLFHYYDKDFNNEADTPDNFQSRRPNTSFCFLDIRSPGLGDTAMYLCATSRDRRGGADTQYFGPGTRLTVL.